What follows describes a single T cell receptor (beta chain). Losses at the gene ends were 7 bases for V and 5 bases for J; bases not matched to a gene: 7. CDR1 is SEHNR, CDR2 FQNEAQ, per germline (reference sequence). The CDR3 consists of 13 residues. Profiled with immunoSEQ multiplex PCR; TCRdb holds only in-frame clones, not every one. The profile covers more than 95,000 clones, with 75% to 90% appearing a single time and approximately 1.1% taken by the ten largest. This entry is derived from a study of control samples from healthy donors and cancer patients. The chain joins TRBV7-9 to TRBJ1-2; 7 positions agree with TRBD1. This clonotype was obtained from a woman aged 50 to 60 with colorectal cancer. Sequences were obtained from PBMCs. The CDR3 DNA sequence: TGTGCCAGCACCAGGGACAGTGGTTATGGCTACACCTTC. This gives the protein CASTRDSGYGYTF.